What follows is one T cell receptor beta chain and its context. The record originates from a study of cytomegalovirus exposure and HLA in healthy donors. The PCR used 60 Vbeta and 13 Jbeta primers. The protocol was immunoSEQ multiplex PCR, while the TCRdb copy is restricted to in-frame clones and leaves out a portion. The table has 200,000 to 250,000 clones, over 65% seen once. V dropped 0 bases and J dropped 6 bases, with 12 bases sitting between them. The germline V gene encodes CDR1 LGHNA and CDR2 YNFKEQ. CDR3 size: 16 residues. This chain uses TRBV4-2 with TRBJ1-6; no firm D call. Sequences were obtained from PBMCs. The clonotype was recovered from a woman aged 55-75 years in good health and CMV-seropositive. CDR3: CASSQDFGNINSPLHF. The CDR3 DNA sequence: TGTGCCAGCAGCCAAGATTTTGGTAACATTAATTCACCCCTCCACTTT.